A selection of T cell receptor beta chains follows, all from one sample in a study of control samples from healthy donors and cancer patients. Sequencing was performed with immunoSEQ multiplex PCR; in TCRdb, only in-frame clones are kept and a portion is missing. This sample has tens of thousands of clones, with approximately 91% found just once. The sample was PBMCs. The source is a woman aged 45 to 65 with colorectal cancer. The CDR3 runs from the conserved cysteine through the conserved F or W. Fields, in order: V gene, clone size, D gene, CDR3 length, J gene, CDR3 protein, CDR3 DNA. A D gene is named only where the DNA matches it firmly. Only some rows state a clone size, as once, few, many or a class for expanded clones.

>TRBV5-6|NA|TRBD1|15|TRBJ2-1
CASSLHRGVYNEQFF
TGTGCCAGCAGCTTGCACAGGGGGGTCTACAATGAGCAGTTCTTC
>TRBV5-1|NA|TRBD2|11|TRBJ2-5
CASRLAETQYF
TGCGCCAGCAGACTAGCGGAGACCCAGTACTTC
>TRBV6-2/TRBV6-3|NA|NA|16|TRBJ1-1
CASSLNSYALGTEAFF
TGTGCCAGCAGTCTTAACAGTTATGCCCTTGGGACTGAAGCTTTCTTT
>TRBV4-3|once|NA|16|TRBJ1-3
CASSQEGAFQGNTIYF
TGCGCCAGCAGCCAAGAGGGGGCCTTTCAGGGAAACACCATATATTTT
>TRBV10-3|once|NA|14|TRBJ1-3
CAISWKGAGNTIYF
TGTGCCATCAGCTGGAAGGGGGCTGGAAACACCATATATTTT
>TRBV7-2|NA|NA|16|TRBJ1-5
CASSLVSGNSNQPQHF
TGTGCCAGCAGCTTAGTGTCAGGGAATAGCAATCAGCCCCAGCATTTT
>TRBV5-4|NA|NA|15|TRBJ2-1
CASSLVAASYNEQFF
TGTGCCAGCAGCTTGGTAGCGGCCTCCTACAATGAGCAGTTCTTC
>TRBV10-2|NA|NA|13|TRBJ1-6
CASFSTRESPLHF
TGCGCCAGCTTCAGCACCCGGGAGTCACCCCTCCACTTT
>TRBV28|NA|NA|14|TRBJ2-2
CATCLRGGGGELFF
TGTGCCACCTGCCTCAGGGGGGGTGGCGGGGAGCTGTTTTTT
>TRBV7-8|few|TRBD2|14|TRBJ2-3
CASQAGGHLDTQYF
TGTGCCAGCCAAGCGGGGGGGCATCTAGATACGCAGTATTTT
>TRBV19|NA|NA|16|TRBJ2-1
CASSAAQILIHNEQFF
TGTGCCAGTAGTGCCGCTCAGATCCTTATCCACAATGAGCAGTTCTTC
>TRBV27|NA|NA|14|TRBJ2-3
CASSSGTGMDTQYF
TGTGCCAGCAGTTCTGGGACTGGGATGGATACGCAGTATTTT
>TRBV5-5|NA|TRBD2|16|TRBJ2-3
CASSPRTSGGTDTQYF
TGTGCCAGCAGCCCCCGGACTAGCGGGGGGACAGATACGCAGTATTTT
>TRBV18|NA|NA|14|TRBJ1-1
CASSFTGSNTEAFF
TGTGCCAGCTCATTCACAGGGAGTAACACTGAAGCTTTCTTT
>TRBV6-5|NA|NA|14|TRBJ1-1
CASILDRLNTEAFF
TGTGCCAGCATTCTGGACAGATTGAACACTGAAGCTTTCTTT
>TRBV30|NA|TRBD1|15|TRBJ1-5
CAWSAPDRGGQPQHF
TGTGCCTGGAGTGCCCCTGACAGGGGCGGTCAGCCCCAGCATTTT
>TRBV19|once|NA|14|TRBJ2-3
CASSTGMASGTQYF
TGTGCCAGTAGCACAGGGATGGCCTCTGGTACGCAGTATTTT
>TRBV5-1|NA|NA|15|TRBJ2-2
CASSIGATNTGELFF
TGCGCCAGCAGCATTGGGGCGACGAACACCGGGGAGCTGTTTTTT
>TRBV23-1|few|NA|16|TRBJ1-5
CASSSRAGTRNQPQHF
TGCGCCAGCAGTTCCCGGGCGGGAACGCGCAATCAGCCCCAGCATTTT
>TRBV6-1|NA|NA|14|TRBJ1-5
CASSEVPRKATQHF
TGTGCCAGCAGTGAAGTCCCCCGTAAAGCGACCCAGCATTTT
>TRBV6-5|NA|NA|14|TRBJ2-1
CASSRRGARNEQFF
TGTGCCAGCAGCCGCCGGGGGGCCAGGAATGAGCAGTTCTTC
>TRBV9|NA|NA|15|TRBJ2-3
CASSVERGLVDTQYF
TGTGCCAGCAGCGTAGAACGGGGGCTTGTAGATACACAGTATTTT
>TRBV6-1|NA|TRBD1|14|TRBJ2-5
CASSEGQRQETQYF
TGTGCCAGCAGTGAGGGACAGAGACAAGAGACCCAGTACTTC
>TRBV6-2/TRBV6-3|NA|TRBD1|17|TRBJ2-6
CASSSGQGRPGANVLTF
TGTGCCAGCAGCTCAGGACAGGGCCGACCTGGGGCCAACGTCCTGACTTTC